The clone carrying this TCR beta chain was seen once. Germline CDR1 and CDR2: LGHDT and YNNKEL (reference sequence). With 3 bases clipped from V and 2 bases from J, the junction kept 6 bases outside the gene matches. CDR3 length equals 16 residues. The data derive from a study of blood T cell repertoires in COVID-19. Residents of over 20 US areas, aged 18 to 89 years, made up the participants. Participant-reported clinical history was the basis for cohort assignment. TCRdb keeps only in-frame clones here, not all; method: immunoSEQ multiplex PCR. This sample has approximately 220,000 clones; around four fifths occur once, and the top ten carry approximately 4%.

Sequenced input: PBMCs or T cells enriched from blood (not recorded which). This sequence was found in a woman in her thirties or forties who had been exposed to COVID-19. The J gene is TRBJ2-5, the V gene TRBV3-1 (or the pseudogene TRBV3-2); 10 bases map to TRBD2. This CDR3 is CASSHPIAGGQETQYF. The DNA for the CDR3 is TGTGCCAGCAGCCACCCCATAGCGGGGGGTCAAGAGACCCAGTACTTC.